One and the same sample provided the 32 T cell receptor beta chains below, sequenced in a study of T cells in Graves' hyperthyroidism and ophthalmopathy. Template material for amplifying TCR beta CDR3 regions consisted of RNA transcripts. TCR CDR3 underwent first-round RT-PCR with the HTBI primer set. MiXCR was run by TCRdb on the multiplex PCR reads, yielding one entry per CDR3 protein. Among nearly 750,000 distinct CDR3 sequences listed, about 35% were seen once. Sequencing was performed on blood. Source of these receptors: a woman aged 40 to 50 with Graves' hyperthyroidism.

With respect to this clonotype: A much larger clone lies one base from this, so it may be a read error. In this CDR3 the conserved last residue, phenylalanine or tryptophan, is missing, so a read error is likely. V is TRBV25-1 and J is TRBJ1-2; a weak D match, TRBD1 (5 bases). CDR1 is MGHDK and CDR2 is SYGVNS in the germline V gene. The CDR3 extends over 14 amino acids. V was cut by 5 bases and J by 4 bases, with 14 bases left in between. This CDR3 reads CASSPARAGYGYTL. The CDR3 DNA follows: TGTGCCAGCAGTCCAGCCAGGGCCGGCTATGGCTACACCCTC.

In this sample, this clonotype turned up many times. This rearrangement joins TRBV11-2 to TRBJ1-6; possible D gene TRBD1, 6 bases. V shed 4 bases and J shed 7 bases, with 20 bases lying between them. Germline CDR1 reads SGHAT; CDR2 reads FQNNGV. This CDR3 spans 17 amino acids. The DNA for the CDR3 is TGTGCCAGCAGCTCCCGCTACCGCGACAGGCGCAATTCACCCCTCCACTTT. It specifies CASSSRYRDRRNSPLHF. Drawing the rest from reference TRBV11-2 and TRBJ1-6, the complete variable domain is EAGVAQSPRYKIIEKRQSVAFWCNPISGHATLYWYQQILGQGPKLLIQFQNNGVVDDSQLPKDRFSAERLKGVDSTLKIQPAKLEDSAVYLCASSSRYRDRRNSPLHFGNGTRLTVT.

CDR3 sequence: CSVYAGVLNTEAFF. CDR3 nucleotides: TGCAGCGTATACGCAGGGGTACTAAACACTGAAGCTTTCTTT. V gene TRBV29-1 combines with J gene TRBJ1-1, with D possibly TRBD1 on 6 matching bases. Trimming took off 6 bases at V and 2 bases at J, with 16 bases between the two ends. The CDR3 has 14 residues. CDR1 and CDR2 (germline): SQVTM, ANQGSEA.

This clonotype appeared a few times. This chain links TRBV12-3 or TRBV12-4 with TRBJ1-3, with D possibly matching TRBD1 (5 bases). V gave up 5 bases and J gave up 4 bases, with 15 bases separating them. There are 15 residues in the CDR3. CDR3 nucleotide sequence: TGTGCCAGCAGTCAGCGGGGGGGAGGCGGAAACACCATATATTTT. This codes for CASSQRGGGGNTIYF.

The chain links TRBV7-9 to TRBJ2-7; 7 bases fit TRBD1. CDR3 length: 13 residues. CDR1 and CDR2 from the germline V gene are SEHNR and FQNEAQ (reference sequence). V trimming: 7 bases; J trimming: 3 bases; junction bases outside the gene matches: 6. CDR3 amino acids: CASKRQGIYEQYF. The CDR3 DNA sequence: TGTGCCAGCAAAAGACAGGGAATCTACGAGCAGTACTTC.

V and J are TRBV10-3 and TRBJ1-2; weak D call: TRBD1 (5 bases). V lost 6 bases to trimming and J lost 9 bases, with 11 bases between them. The CDR3 has 11 amino acids. Germline V gives CDR1 ENHRY, CDR2 SYGVKD. CDR3 DNA: TGTGCCATCAGCCGGGACCAGAGCTACACCTTC. This encodes CAISRDQSYTF.

The chain employs TRBV11-2 and TRBJ2-6; D may be TRBD2 (5 bases). In germline, CDR1 is SGHAT, CDR2 FQNNGV. V lost 6 bases and J lost 4, with 7 bases in between. CDR3 length equals 13 residues. The CDR3 DNA is TGTGCCAGCAGGATAGCGGGGGCCAACGTCCTGACTTTC. Translated: CASRIAGANVLTF.

This clonotype has ten or more counts. The rearrangement links TRBV27 to TRBJ1-2; D is unclear. CDR1 is MNHEY, CDR2 SMNVEV, per germline (reference sequence). The CDR3 runs 13 residues. With 7 bases removed from V and 0 bases from J, the gap between germline ends came to 9 bases. The CDR3 coding sequence is TGTGCCAGCAAAGGGCAACCTAACTATGGCTACACCTTC. Translating it yields CASKGQPNYGYTF.

Remarks on this clonotype: The junction and the germline gene differ at one end; a read error may be behind it. This CDR3 reads CAGIRDSTVSNNAF. The CDR3, as DNA: TGTGCCGGCATCCGGGACAGTACCGTAAGCAATAACGCCTTC. This chain links TRBV19 with TRBJ1-2; 7 bases are shared with TRBD1. The germline CDR1 and CDR2 sequences are LNHDA and SQIVND (reference sequence). This CDR3 comprises 14 residues.

This clonotype was counted at least ten times. The chain couples TRBV10-2 to TRBJ1-2; TRBD1 might be the D (6 bases). The V gene lost 0 bases and the J gene lost 8 bases, with 7 bases spanning the gap. This CDR3 spans 12 amino acids. Germline V gene lookup returns CDR1 WSHSY and CDR2 SAAADI. CDR3 in amino acids: CASSESGAGYTF. CDR3 in DNA: TGCGCCAGCAGTGAGTCGGGGGCCGGCTACACCTTC.

This clonotype was picked up many times. This chain links TRBV20-1 with TRBJ1-2; D is unclear. The CDR3 has 13 residues. Trimming pared 6 bases from V and 1 base from J, leaving 12 bases between. Per the germline V gene, CDR1 is DFQATT and CDR2 is SNEGSKA (reference sequence). CDR3 bases: TGCAGTGCGCCTGAGGTACTTAACTATGGCTACACCTTC. Its translation is CSAPEVLNYGYTF.

The J gene is TRBJ1-2, the V gene TRBV28; D remains ambiguous. V was pared by 2 bases and J by 4 bases, with 8 bases between. The CDR3 length is 13 residues. Germline V lookup: CDR1 MDHEN, CDR2 SYDVKM. CDR3 DNA: TGTGCCAGCAGTTTAAGCGGGATCTATGGCTACACCTTC. Protein sequence: CASSLSGIYGYTF.

This clonotype was seen only a few times. This chain uses TRBV15 with TRBJ1-6; 9 nucleotides align to TRBD1. The CDR3 has 15 residues. V was pared by 3 bases and J by 8 bases, with 5 bases of the junction left unmatched. Germline CDR1 is LNHNV and CDR2 is YYDKDF (reference sequence). CDR3 in DNA: TGTGCCACCAGCAGGGCGGGACAGGGCGATTCACCCCTCCACTTT. Translated, it gives CATSRAGQGDSPLHF.

In this sample, this clonotype turned up many times. The rearrangement joins TRBV20-1 to TRBJ1-2, with a tentative D call TRBD1 (6 bases). Germline CDR1 is DFQATT and CDR2 is SNEGSKA (reference sequence). Trimming shortened V by 6 bases and J by 2 bases, and 16 bases separated the two germline ends. The CDR3 has 14 residues. This CDR3 is CSALTRDNNYGYTF. The CDR3 nucleotides are TGCAGTGCCCTAACCCGGGACAACAACTATGGCTACACCTTC.

Of note for this clonotype: Lacking the conserved final phenylalanine or tryptophan, this CDR3 likely reflects a read error. The limits of the CDR3 on the DNA are not certain, so only TCRdb's listed CDR3 is given. The CDR3 loop is CASSSNPDR. V is TRBV7-9 and J is TRBJ1-1; TRBD1 was called by the table and not checked on the DNA. Per germline, CDR1 SEHNR and CDR2 FQNEAQ (reference sequence). The CDR3 contains 9 residues when both ends are counted.

The chain joins TRBV5-5 to TRBJ2-2, with TRBD1 matching over 8 bases. The junction had 9 bases not matched to a gene; V was cut back by 4 bases and J by 7 bases. Germline CDR1 is SGHKS and CDR2 is YYEKEE (reference sequence). The CDR3 consists of 15 residues. The CDR3 sequence: CASSTWTGQVGELFF. The CDR3 region has the DNA TGTGCCAGCAGCACGTGGACAGGGCAAGTCGGGGAGCTGTTTTTT.

This clonotype was seen more than once but under ten times. The missing conserved phenylalanine or tryptophan at the end of this CDR3 makes a read error likely. It is unclear where the CDR3 begins or ends on the DNA, so no DNA is shown, and the CDR3 is as TCRdb lists it. The chain is built from TRBV18 and TRBJ1-4; TRBD1 is taken as the D call from the table, unchecked against the DNA. The CDR3 contains 9 residues when both ends are counted. The germline V gene encodes CDR1 KGHSH and CDR2 LQKENI. CDR3 protein: CASSPFAPV.

This clonotype was detected many times. J is TRBJ1-1 and V is TRBV10-3; 7 bases map to TRBD1. V shed 10 bases, J shed 5 bases, and the junction held 7 bases outside the gene matches. Germline values: CDR1 ENHRY, CDR2 SYGVKD. This CDR3 is built from 12 residues. CDR3 nucleotides: TGTGCCACCAGACAGGGACGGACTGAAGCTTTCTTT. Translation gives CATRQGRTEAFF.

As regards this clonotype: It may be a read error: a sequence one base away is much more abundant. The chain joins TRBV15 to TRBJ2-7; 10 positions agree with TRBD2. The CDR3 consists of 16 residues. Germline CDR1 is LNHNV and CDR2 is YYDKDF (reference sequence). This CDR3 is CVTSPSWTSGTYEHYF. The CDR3 bases are TGTGTCACCAGTCCCAGCTGGACTAGCGGTACCTACGAGCACTACTTC.

This clonotype occurred a few times. The V call is TRBV20-1, the J call TRBJ1-4, with TRBD1 matching 7 bases. The CDR3 contains 14 residues. V shed 0 bases, J shed 7 bases, and the junction held 5 bases outside the gene matches. Per the germline V gene, CDR1 is DFQATT and CDR2 is SNEGSKA (reference sequence). DNA for the CDR3: TGCAGTGCTAGAGATATACAGGGGAGTGAAAAACTGTTTTTT. As protein: CSARDIQGSEKLFF.

A note on this clonotype: One base away lies a much larger clone, so this may be a sequencing read error. The rearrangement links TRBV10-3 to TRBJ1-5; the D is unclear. Germline assignment: CDR1 ENHRY and CDR2 SYGVKD. The CDR3 spans 14 residues. The chain's CDR3 is CASSEIGVNQPQHF. CDR3 sequence (DNA): TGTGCCAGCAGTGAGATTGGGGTGAACCAGCCCCAGCATTTT.

As to this clonotype: This could be a read error, since a much larger clone is one nucleotide away. The CDR3 DNA reads as TGTGCCATCAGTTACAGAAGCGTGAAGACCTACGAGCAGTACTTC. Its protein product is CAISYRSVKTYEQYF. V is TRBV6-5 and J is TRBJ2-7; D gene unclear. Germline CDR1 and CDR2: MNHEY and SVGAGI. This CDR3 has 15 amino acids.

This clonotype occurred once. A much more abundant neighbour one base away suggests this may be a read error. V usage is TRBV15 and J usage is TRBJ1-2; D not certain. The CDR3 sequence is 12 residues long. The germline V and J ends were trimmed by 8 bases and 6 bases, with 13 bases remaining between them. The germline V gene encodes CDR1 LNHNV and CDR2 YYDKDF (reference sequence). CDR3 residues: CATGLGADGYTF. The CDR3 DNA is TGTGCCACCGGCTTGGGTGCGGATGGCTACACCTTC.

The V call is TRBV2, the J call TRBJ1-3; D uncertain. CDR1 is SNHLY, CDR2 FYNNEI, per germline. Trimming stripped 11 bases from V and 2 bases from J, with 13 bases between. This CDR3 has 13 residues. The CDR3 DNA sequence: TGTGCCTGGGTTGGGTCTACTGGAAACACCATATATTTT. Translating it yields CAWVGSTGNTIYF.

As concerns this clonotype: A single base separates this from a much larger clone, so it may be a read error. This chain connects TRBV19 to TRBJ1-2; perhaps TRBD1 as D (5 bases). Germline loops: CDR1 LNHDA, CDR2 SQIVND (reference sequence). This CDR3 has 13 residues. This CDR3 is CAISIAGGYGYTF. CDR3 sequence (DNA): TGTGCCATTAGTATAGCGGGGGGCTATGGCTACACCTTC.

This clonotype was detected only once. A read error may explain this, as a much larger clone is one base away. The genes are TRBV7-2 and TRBJ1-2; no firm D call. CDR3 length: 12 residues. Per the germline V gene, CDR1 is SGHTA and CDR2 is FQGNSA. The V end lost 5 bases, the J end lost 7 bases, and 11 bases lay between the germline ends. DNA for the CDR3: TGTGCCAGCAGCCACGGGCCGGGTGGCTACACCTTC. It translates to CASSHGPGGYTF.

This clonotype has just a few counts. The chain employs TRBV6-5 and TRBJ2-7; 9 nucleotides line up with TRBD2. This CDR3 is 15 amino acids long. CDR1 and CDR2 (germline): MNHEY, SVGAGI. Trimming took 0 bases from V and 4 from J; bases not matched to a gene: 4. The CDR3 is CASSYSGGGVYEQYF. CDR3 nucleotide sequence: TGTGCCAGCAGTTACTCGGGCGGGGGGGTGTACGAGCAGTACTTC.

V gene TRBV5-5 combines with J gene TRBJ1-4; perhaps TRBD1 as D (5 bases). This CDR3 has 14 amino acids. V was cut by 5 bases and J by 8 bases, with 16 bases left in between. Germline V gives CDR1 SGHKS, CDR2 YYEKEE (reference sequence). The CDR3 here is CASSPPGVGEKLFF. For the CDR3, the DNA is TGTGCCAGCAGTCCCCCGGGGGTCGGGGAAAAACTGTTTTTT. Variable domain in full (rest from reference TRBV5-5 and TRBJ1-4): DAGVTQSPTHLIKTRGQQVTLRCSPISGHKSVSWYQQVLGQGPQFIFQYYEKEERGRGNFPDRFSARQFPNYSSELNVNALLLGDSALYLCASSPPGVGEKLFFGSGTQLSVL.

The chain links TRBV20-1 to TRBJ2-7; D may be TRBD1 (5 bases). The germline V gene encodes CDR1 DFQATT and CDR2 SNEGSKA (reference sequence). There are 16 residues in the CDR3. Trimming removed 0 bases from V and 3 bases from J, with 18 bases in between. CDR3 sequence reads: CSARDGQGIGLYEQYF. CDR3 DNA sequence: TGCAGTGCTAGAGATGGGCAGGGTATCGGTCTCTACGAGCAGTACTTC.

This clonotype occurred many times. The V call is TRBV20-1, the J call TRBJ1-1; the match to TRBD1 covers 8 bases. The germline CDR1 and CDR2 sequences are DFQATT and SNEGSKA (reference sequence). Unmatched junction bases numbered 8, after V lost 4 bases and J lost 10 bases. The CDR3 is 12 amino acids. CDR3 DNA: TGCAGTGCTACGGACAGGGTCGCGAGAGCTTTCTTT. This sequence encodes CSATDRVARAFF.

This clonotype appeared once. The CDR3 bases are TGTGCCAGCAGACCGACAGGGGTTGGCACAGATACGCAGTATTTT. Translation gives CASRPTGVGTDTQYF. The chain combines TRBV2 with TRBJ2-3; 8 bases align to TRBD1. The CDR3 loop spans 15 amino acids. With V trimmed by 6 bases and J by 1 base, 6 bases remained unmatched. Germline V gives CDR1 SNHLY, CDR2 FYNNEI.

This clonotype was seen at least ten times. This sequence joins TRBV6-6 and TRBJ1-2; D is unresolved. Trimming left V 8 bases short and J 7 bases short, with 8 bases between. This CDR3 comprises 10 residues. The germline V gene has CDR1 MNHNY and CDR2 SVGAGI (reference sequence). DNA of the CDR3: TGTGCCAGCGGAGATAGTGGCTACACCTTC. This codes for CASGDSGYTF.